This T cell receptor beta chain comes out of a study of blood T cell repertoires in COVID-19. Study summary: PBMCs, B-cell-depleted T cells, or T cells provided the cDNA or gDNA that made up the material.

Germline V gives CDR1 SQVTM, CDR2 ANQGSEA. The CDR3 runs 18 residues. V was clipped by 7 bases and J by 5 bases; unmatched bases: 17. Methods used by the authors: Researchers report that nucleated cell counts were estimated from reference gene primer amplification. The table came from immunoSEQ multiplex PCR; TCRdb's copy has only in-frame clones and leaves some out. V, J and clone size derive from that table, while D and trimming were established from the DNA sequence. Of 350,000 to 400,000 clones in the sample, 75% to 90% were seen once. Across roughly 25 US areas, participants ranged in age from roughly 18 to 95 years. The study counted Cohort 3 donors as recovered given two negative PCRs, clearance, or symptom resolution.

The specimen sequenced was PBMCs or T cells enriched from blood (not recorded which). The chain combines TRBV29-1 with TRBJ1-6; 10 nucleotides align to TRBD1. The source of this sequence is a man younger than 35 who had recovered from COVID-19. The CDR3 nucleotides read TGCAGCGACCGATGGAACTTCGGGACAGGGGTCCATAATTCACCCCTCCACTTT. Encoded protein: CSDRWNFGTGVHNSPLHF.